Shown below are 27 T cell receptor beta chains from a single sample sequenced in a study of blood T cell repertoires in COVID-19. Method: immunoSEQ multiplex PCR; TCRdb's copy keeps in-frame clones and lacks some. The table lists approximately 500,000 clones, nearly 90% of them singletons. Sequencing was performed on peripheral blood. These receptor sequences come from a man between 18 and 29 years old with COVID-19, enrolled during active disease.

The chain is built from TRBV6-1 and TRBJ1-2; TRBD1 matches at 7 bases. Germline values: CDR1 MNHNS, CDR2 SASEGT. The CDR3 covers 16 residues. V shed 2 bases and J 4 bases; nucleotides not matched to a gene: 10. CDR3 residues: CASSERGQLGSYGYTF. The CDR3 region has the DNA TGTGCCAGCAGTGAACGGGGACAGCTGGGGTCCTATGGCTACACCTTC.

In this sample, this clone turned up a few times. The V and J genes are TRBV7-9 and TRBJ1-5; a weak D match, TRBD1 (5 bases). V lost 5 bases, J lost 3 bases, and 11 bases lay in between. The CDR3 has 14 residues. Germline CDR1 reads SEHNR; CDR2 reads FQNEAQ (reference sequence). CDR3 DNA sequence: TGTGCCAGCAGCCCAGGGTTTCTCAATCAGCCCCAGCATTTT. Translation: CASSPGFLNQPQHF. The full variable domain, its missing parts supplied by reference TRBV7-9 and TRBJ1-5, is DTGVSQNPRHKITKRGQNVTFRCDPISEHNRLYWYRQTLGQGPEFLTYFQNEAQLEKSRLLSDRFSAERPKGSFSTLEIQRTEQGDSAMYLCASSPGFLNQPQHFGDGTRLSIL.

CDR3 bases: TGTGCCAGTAGTATAAGCGGGAGGGCCCTCTACAATGAGCAGTTCTTC. Translated: CASSISGRALYNEQFF. The chain couples TRBV19 to TRBJ2-1; 10 positions agree with TRBD2. This CDR3 contains 16 residues. CDR1 and CDR2 from the germline V gene are LNHDA and SQIVND (reference sequence). V was pared by 2 bases and J by 3 bases, with 4 bases of the junction left unmatched.

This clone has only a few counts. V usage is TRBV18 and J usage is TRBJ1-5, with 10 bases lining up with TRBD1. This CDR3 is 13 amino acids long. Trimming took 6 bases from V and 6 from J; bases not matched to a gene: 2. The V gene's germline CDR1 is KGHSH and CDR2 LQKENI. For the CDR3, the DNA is TGTGCCAGCTCCGACAGGGGGCGTCAGCCCCAGCATTTT. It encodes CASSDRGRQPQHF.

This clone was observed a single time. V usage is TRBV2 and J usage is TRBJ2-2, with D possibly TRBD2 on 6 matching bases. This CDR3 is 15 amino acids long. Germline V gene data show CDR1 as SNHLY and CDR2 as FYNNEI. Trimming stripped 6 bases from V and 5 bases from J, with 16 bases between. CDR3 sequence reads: CASRGRGGETGELFF. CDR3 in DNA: TGTGCCAGCAGGGGTCGCGGAGGGGAGACCGGGGAGCTGTTTTTT.

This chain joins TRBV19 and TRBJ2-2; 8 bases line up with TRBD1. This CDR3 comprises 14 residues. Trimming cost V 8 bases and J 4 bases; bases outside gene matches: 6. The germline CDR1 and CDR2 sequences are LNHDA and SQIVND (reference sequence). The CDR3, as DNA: TGTGCCAGTGAGACAGGGGTAGCCACCGGGGAGCTGTTTTTT. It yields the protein CASETGVATGELFF.

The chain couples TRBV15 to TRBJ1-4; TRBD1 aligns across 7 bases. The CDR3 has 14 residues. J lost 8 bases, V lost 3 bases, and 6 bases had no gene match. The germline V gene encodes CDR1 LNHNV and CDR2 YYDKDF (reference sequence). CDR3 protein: CATSRTGKGEKLFF. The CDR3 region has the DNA TGTGCCACCAGCAGGACAGGGAAGGGAGAAAAACTGTTTTTT.

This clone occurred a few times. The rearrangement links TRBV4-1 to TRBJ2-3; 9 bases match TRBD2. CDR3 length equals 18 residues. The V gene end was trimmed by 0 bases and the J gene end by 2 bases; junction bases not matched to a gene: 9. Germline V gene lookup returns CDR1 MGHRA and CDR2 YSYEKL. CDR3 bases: TGCGCCAGCAGCCAAGATCAAGGGCGGGGGGGCTTCACAGATACGCAGTATTTT. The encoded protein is CASSQDQGRGGFTDTQYF.

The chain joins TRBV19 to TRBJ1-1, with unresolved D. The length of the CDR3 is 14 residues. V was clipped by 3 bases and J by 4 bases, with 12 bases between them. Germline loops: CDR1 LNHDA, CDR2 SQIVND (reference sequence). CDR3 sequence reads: CASSIRREFTEAFF. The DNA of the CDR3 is TGTGCCAGTAGTATCCGGAGGGAATTCACTGAAGCTTTCTTT.

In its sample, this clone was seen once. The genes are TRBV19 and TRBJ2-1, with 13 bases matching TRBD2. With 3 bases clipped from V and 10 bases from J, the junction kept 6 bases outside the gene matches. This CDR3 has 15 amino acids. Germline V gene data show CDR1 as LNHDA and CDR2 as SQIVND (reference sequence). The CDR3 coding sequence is TGTGCCAGTAGTATCGGGACTAGCGGGATTGTAGAGCAGTTCTTC. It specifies CASSIGTSGIVEQFF.

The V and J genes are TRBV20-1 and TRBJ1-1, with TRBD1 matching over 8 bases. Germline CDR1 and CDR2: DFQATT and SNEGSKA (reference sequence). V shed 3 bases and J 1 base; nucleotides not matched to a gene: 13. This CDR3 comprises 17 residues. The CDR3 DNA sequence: TGCAGTGCTAGTGCCCCCGGACAGGGCGAACCGAACACTGAAGCTTTCTTT. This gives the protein CSASAPGQGEPNTEAFF.

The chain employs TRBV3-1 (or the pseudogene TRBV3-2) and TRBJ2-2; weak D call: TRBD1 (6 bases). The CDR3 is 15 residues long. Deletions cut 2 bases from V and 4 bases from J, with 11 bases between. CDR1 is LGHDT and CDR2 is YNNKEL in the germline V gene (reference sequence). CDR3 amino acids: CASSQMTGVTGELFF. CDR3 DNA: TGTGCCAGCAGCCAAATGACAGGAGTCACCGGGGAGCTGTTTTTT.

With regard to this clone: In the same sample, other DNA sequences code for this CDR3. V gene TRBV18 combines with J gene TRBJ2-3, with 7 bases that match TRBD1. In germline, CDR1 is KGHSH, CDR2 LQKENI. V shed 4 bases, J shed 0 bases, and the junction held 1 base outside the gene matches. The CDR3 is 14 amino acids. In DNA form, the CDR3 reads TGTGCCAGCTCACGGGACAGAAGCACAGATACGCAGTATTTT. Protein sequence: CASSRDRSTDTQYF.

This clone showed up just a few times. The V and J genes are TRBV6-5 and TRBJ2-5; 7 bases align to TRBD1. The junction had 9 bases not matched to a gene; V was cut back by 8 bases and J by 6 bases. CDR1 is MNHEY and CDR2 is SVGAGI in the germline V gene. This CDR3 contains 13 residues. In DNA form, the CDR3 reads TGTGCCAGCCAAGTACAGGGGTGGAAGACCCAGTACTTC. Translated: CASQVQGWKTQYF.

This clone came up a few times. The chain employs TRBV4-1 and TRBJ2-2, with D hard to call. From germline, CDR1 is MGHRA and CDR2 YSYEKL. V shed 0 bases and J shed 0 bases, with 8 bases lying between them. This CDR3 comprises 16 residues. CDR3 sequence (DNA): TGCGCCAGCAGCCAAGATTTGAGATCGAACACCGGGGAGCTGTTTTTT. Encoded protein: CASSQDLRSNTGELFF.

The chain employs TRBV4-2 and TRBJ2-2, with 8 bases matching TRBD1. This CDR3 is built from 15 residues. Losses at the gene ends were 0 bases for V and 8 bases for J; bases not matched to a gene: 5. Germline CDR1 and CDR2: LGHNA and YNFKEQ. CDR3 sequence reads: CASSQDRQGSGELFF. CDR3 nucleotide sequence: TGTGCCAGCAGCCAAGATCGACAGGGGTCAGGGGAGCTGTTTTTT.

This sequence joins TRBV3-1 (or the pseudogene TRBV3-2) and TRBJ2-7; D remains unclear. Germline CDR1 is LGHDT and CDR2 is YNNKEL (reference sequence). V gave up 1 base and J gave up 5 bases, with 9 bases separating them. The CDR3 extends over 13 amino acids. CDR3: CASSQGFPNEQYF. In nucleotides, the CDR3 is TGTGCCAGCAGCCAAGGTTTCCCAAACGAGCAGTACTTC.

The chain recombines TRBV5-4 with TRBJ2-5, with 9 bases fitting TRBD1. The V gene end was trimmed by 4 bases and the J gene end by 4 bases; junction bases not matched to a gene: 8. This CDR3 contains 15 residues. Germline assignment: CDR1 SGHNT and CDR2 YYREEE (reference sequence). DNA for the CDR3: TGTGCCAGCAGCCCTCGGGACAGGGAGGGAGAGACCCAGTACTTC. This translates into CASSPRDREGETQYF.

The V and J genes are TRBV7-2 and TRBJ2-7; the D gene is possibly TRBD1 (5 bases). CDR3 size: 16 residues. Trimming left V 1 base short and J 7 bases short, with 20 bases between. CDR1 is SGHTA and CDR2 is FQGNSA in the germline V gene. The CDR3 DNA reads TGTGCCAGCAGCTTAGTTGGGGCAGGAGTCCTGGTGGAGCAGTACTTC. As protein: CASSLVGAGVLVEQYF.

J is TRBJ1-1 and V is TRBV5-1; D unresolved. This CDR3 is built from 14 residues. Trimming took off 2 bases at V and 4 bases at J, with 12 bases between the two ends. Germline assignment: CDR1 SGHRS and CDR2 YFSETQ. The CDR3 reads CASSLRVGGTEAFF. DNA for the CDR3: TGCGCCAGCAGCTTACGAGTGGGAGGCACTGAAGCTTTCTTT.

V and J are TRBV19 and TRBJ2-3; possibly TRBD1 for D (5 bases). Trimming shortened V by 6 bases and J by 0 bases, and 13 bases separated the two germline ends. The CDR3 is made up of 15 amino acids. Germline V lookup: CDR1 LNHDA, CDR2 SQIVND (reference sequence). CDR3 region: CASSTRQFSTDTQYF. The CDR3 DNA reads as TGTGCCAGTAGCACCAGACAGTTTAGCACAGATACGCAGTATTTT.

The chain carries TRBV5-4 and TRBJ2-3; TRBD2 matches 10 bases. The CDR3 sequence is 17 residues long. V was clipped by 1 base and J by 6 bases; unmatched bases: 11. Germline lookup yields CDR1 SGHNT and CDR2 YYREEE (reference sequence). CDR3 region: CASSLISLAGDVDTQYF. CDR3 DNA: TGTGCCAGCAGCTTGATCTCCCTAGCGGGAGATGTCGATACGCAGTATTTT.

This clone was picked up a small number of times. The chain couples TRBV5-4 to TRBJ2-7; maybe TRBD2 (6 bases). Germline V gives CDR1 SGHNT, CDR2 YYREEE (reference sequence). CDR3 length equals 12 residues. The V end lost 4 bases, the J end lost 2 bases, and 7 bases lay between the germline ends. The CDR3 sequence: CASSGGTYEQYF. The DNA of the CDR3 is TGTGCCAGCAGCGGAGGGACCTACGAGCAGTACTTC.

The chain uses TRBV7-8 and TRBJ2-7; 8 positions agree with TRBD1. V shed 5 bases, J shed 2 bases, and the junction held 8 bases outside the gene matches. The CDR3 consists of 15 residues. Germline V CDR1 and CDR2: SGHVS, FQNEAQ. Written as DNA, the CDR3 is TGTGCCAGCAGCCGAATAGAGACAGGGGCCTACGAGCAGTACTTC. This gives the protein CASSRIETGAYEQYF.

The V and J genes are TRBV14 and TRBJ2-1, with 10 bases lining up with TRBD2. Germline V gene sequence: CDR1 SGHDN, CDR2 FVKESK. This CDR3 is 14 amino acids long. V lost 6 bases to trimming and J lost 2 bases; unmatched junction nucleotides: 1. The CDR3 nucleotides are TGTGCCAGCAGGCTAGCGGGGGCCTACAATGAGCAGTTCTTC. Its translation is CASRLAGAYNEQFF. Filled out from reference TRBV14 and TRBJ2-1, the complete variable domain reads EAGVTQFPSHSVIEKGQTVTLRCDPISGHDNLYWYRRVMGKEIKFLLHFVKESKQDESGMPNNRFLAERTGGTYSTLKVQPAELEDSGVYFCASRLAGAYNEQFFGPGTRLTVL.

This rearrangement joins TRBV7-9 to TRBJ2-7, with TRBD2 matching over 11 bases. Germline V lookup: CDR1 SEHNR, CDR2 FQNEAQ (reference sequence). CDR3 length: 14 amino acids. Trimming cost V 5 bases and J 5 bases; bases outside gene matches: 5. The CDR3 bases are TGTGCCAGCAGCCAACCGACTAGCGGGAACGAGCAGTACTTC. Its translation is CASSQPTSGNEQYF.

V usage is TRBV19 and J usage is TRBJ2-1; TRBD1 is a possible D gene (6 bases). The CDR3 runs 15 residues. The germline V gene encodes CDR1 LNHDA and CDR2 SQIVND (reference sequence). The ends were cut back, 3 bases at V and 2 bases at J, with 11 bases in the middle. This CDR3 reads CASSIPGDAYNEQFF. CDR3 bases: TGTGCCAGTAGTATCCCAGGGGATGCCTACAATGAGCAGTTCTTC.